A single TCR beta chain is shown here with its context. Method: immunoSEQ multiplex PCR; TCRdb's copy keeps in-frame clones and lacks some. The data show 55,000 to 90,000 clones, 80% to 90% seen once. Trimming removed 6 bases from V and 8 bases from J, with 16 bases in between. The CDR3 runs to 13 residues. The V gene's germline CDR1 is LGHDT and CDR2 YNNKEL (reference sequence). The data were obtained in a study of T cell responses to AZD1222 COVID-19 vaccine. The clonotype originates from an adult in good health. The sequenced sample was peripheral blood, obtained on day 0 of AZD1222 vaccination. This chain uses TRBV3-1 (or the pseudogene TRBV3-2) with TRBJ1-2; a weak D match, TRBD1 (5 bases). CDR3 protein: CASSYGTSRGYTF. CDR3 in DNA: TGTGCCAGCAGTTACGGGACGTCCAGGGGCTACACCTTC.